This passage covers 20 T cell receptor beta chains from one sample sequenced in a study of early stage breast cancer tumors. Produced via immunoSEQ multiplex PCR; TCRdb's table is partial and in-frame only. The sample includes 44,000 or so clones, approximately 80% of them seen just once. Sequences were obtained from blood. The source of these receptors is a person between 45 and 65 years old with breast cancer.

V gene TRBV11-2 combines with J gene TRBJ2-3; tentatively, D is TRBD1 (8 bases). This CDR3 has 16 residues. The ends were cut back, 3 bases at V and 1 base at J, with 14 bases in the middle. From germline, CDR1 is SGHAT and CDR2 FQNNGV. Here the CDR3 reads CASSFLTGGGTDTQYF. The CDR3 DNA reads as TGTGCCAGCAGCTTCCTCACAGGGGGGGGCACAGATACGCAGTATTTT.

The chain couples TRBV4-3 to TRBJ2-1, with D perhaps matching TRBD2 (6 bases). Germline V gene data show CDR1 as LGHNA and CDR2 as YSLEER. Deletions cut 1 base from V and 0 bases from J, with 10 bases between. The CDR3 runs 16 residues. CDR3 in DNA: TGCGCCAGCAGCCAAGCCTCCGGGGGCTCCTACAATGAGCAGTTCTTC. This translates into CASSQASGGSYNEQFF.

This clone has a handful of counts. This rearrangement joins TRBV29-1 to TRBJ1-2; weak D call: TRBD1 (6 bases). CDR1 and CDR2 (germline): SQVTM, ANQGSEA. The CDR3 is 14 amino acids. The V end lost 0 bases, the J end lost 8 bases, and 16 bases lay between the germline ends. The CDR3 nucleotides are TGCAGCGTTGAAGACCCAACAGGGACCTTGGGCTACACCTTC. Translation: CSVEDPTGTLGYTF. Using reference TRBV29-1 and TRBJ1-2 for the parts outside the CDR3, the full variable domain is SAVISQKPSRDICQRGTSLTIQCQVDSQVTMMFWYRQQPGQSLTLIATANQGSEATYESGFVIDKFPISRPNLTFSTLTVSNMSPEDSSIYLCSVEDPTGTLGYTFGSGTRLTVV.

This sequence joins TRBV6-1 and TRBJ1-4; 11 bases are a match to TRBD1. In germline, CDR1 is MNHNS, CDR2 SASEGT. With V trimmed by 6 bases and J by 7 bases, 7 bases remained unmatched. The CDR3 is made up of 15 amino acids. The CDR3 DNA follows: TGTGCCAGCAGACCCCCGGGGACAGGGGGTGAAAAACTGTTTTTT. Translated, it gives CASRPPGTGGEKLFF.

V is TRBV5-4 and J is TRBJ2-1; D perhaps matches TRBD1 (5 bases). The length of the CDR3 is 15 residues. V lost 0 bases to trimming and J lost 8 bases, with 15 bases between them. CDR1 is SGHNT and CDR2 is YYREEE in the germline V gene (reference sequence). The CDR3 sequence: CASSLALAGSDEQFF. The DNA of the CDR3 is TGTGCCAGCAGCTTGGCCCTTGCAGGGTCCGATGAGCAGTTCTTC.

The CDR3 nucleotides read TGTGCCAGCAGCCAAGTCCCTAGCGGGGTGTACAATGAGCAGTTCTTC. It yields the protein CASSQVPSGVYNEQFF. The chain joins TRBV14 to TRBJ2-1; 9 nucleotides align to TRBD2. CDR1 is SGHDN and CDR2 is FVKESK in the germline V gene. The CDR3 is 16 residues long. With V trimmed by 1 base and J by 4 bases, 5 bases remained unmatched.

The chain links TRBV5-1 to TRBJ2-2; D is perhaps TRBD1 (6 bases). Trimming removed 6 bases at V and 0 bases at J, with 9 bases between. From germline, CDR1 is SGHRS and CDR2 YFSETQ. The CDR3 runs 14 residues. The CDR3 coding sequence is TGCGCCAGCACATGGGACACGAACACCGGGGAGCTGTTTTTT. Protein: CASTWDTNTGELFF.

This chain links TRBV4-3 with TRBJ1-2, with 8 bases that match TRBD1. CDR3 length: 15 residues. In germline, CDR1 is LGHNA, CDR2 YSLEER. J was trimmed by 3 bases and V by 4 bases; bases with no gene match: 7. In DNA, the CDR3 is TGCGCCAGCAGCCGGGAACAGGGGGTTGACTATGGCTACACCTTC. This translates into CASSREQGVDYGYTF.

This chain uses TRBV5-8 with TRBJ1-3, with D uncertain. CDR3 length: 14 residues. V was shortened by 0 bases and J by 4 bases, with 8 bases between the two germline ends. CDR1 SGHTS and CDR2 YDEGEE come from the germline V gene. For the CDR3, the DNA is TGTGCCAGCAGCTTGGGGGTACTGGGAAACACCATATATTTT. Residues: CASSLGVLGNTIYF.

The chain recombines TRBV13 with TRBJ2-3; D is ambiguous. The germline V and J ends were trimmed by 0 bases and 1 base, with 14 bases remaining between them. This CDR3 region has 17 residues. Germline-derived CDR1 and CDR2 are PRHDT and FYEKMQ (reference sequence). The CDR3 protein is CASSLGYGRSGTDTQYF. DNA for the CDR3: TGTGCCAGCAGCTTAGGATACGGGCGCTCCGGCACAGATACGCAGTATTTT. Looking up the rest from reference TRBV13 and TRBJ2-3 gives the full variable domain: AAGVIQSPRHLIKEKRETATLKCYPIPRHDTVYWYQQGPGQDPQFLISFYEKMQSDKGSIPDRFSAQQFSDYHSELNMSSLELGDSALYFCASSLGYGRSGTDTQYFGPGTRLTVL.

In DNA form, the CDR3 reads TGTGCCATTTCGGGGGTAAGGGACGAGCAGTACTTC. This sequence encodes CAISGVRDEQYF. The chain has TRBV28 and TRBJ2-7, with D possibly matching TRBD2 (6 bases). Looked up from germline, CDR1 is MDHEN and CDR2 is SYDVKM. The CDR3 runs 12 residues. The V gene lost 10 bases and the J gene lost 5 bases, with 15 bases spanning the gap. Combining the CDR3 with reference TRBV28 and TRBJ2-7 gives the whole variable domain DVKVTQSSRYLVKRTGEKVFLECVQDMDHENMFWYRQDPGLGLRLIYFSYDVKMKEKGDIPEGYSVSREKKERFSLILESASTNQTSMYLCAISGVRDEQYFGPGTRLTVT.

V usage is TRBV6-5 and J usage is TRBJ1-2; possible D gene TRBD1, 5 bases. Germline loops: CDR1 MNHEY, CDR2 SVGAGI. This CDR3 is built from 13 residues. Trimming pared 6 bases from V and 3 bases from J, leaving 11 bases between. In nucleotides, the CDR3 is TGTGCCAGCAGGGAGACAGACGACTATGGCTACACCTTC. Translating gives CASRETDDYGYTF.

The genes are TRBV30 and TRBJ1-4; 10 bases are a match to TRBD1. Germline values: CDR1 GTSNPN, CDR2 SVGIG (reference sequence). The CDR3 consists of 17 residues. Losses at the gene ends were 3 bases for V and 0 bases for J; bases not matched to a gene: 7. CDR3 residues: CAWRPTGGWTTNEKLFF. The CDR3 nucleotides read TGTGCCTGGAGGCCGACAGGGGGCTGGACAACTAATGAAAAACTGTTTTTT.

This clone appeared once. V gene TRBV18 combines with J gene TRBJ1-5, with TRBD1 identical over 10 bases. The CDR3 covers 16 residues. V lost 6 bases, J lost 3 bases, and 8 bases stayed unmatched. Germline V gene sequence: CDR1 KGHSH, CDR2 LQKENI. CDR3 region: CASSGTGDYHNQPQHF. The DNA for the CDR3 is TGTGCCAGCTCGGGGACAGGGGATTACCACAATCAGCCCCAGCATTTT.

The V gene is TRBV5-6, the J gene TRBJ2-1; 12 nucleotides align to TRBD1. Germline V lookup: CDR1 SGHDT, CDR2 YYEEEE. The trim removed 4 bases at V and 7 bases at J, leaving 6 bases unmatched. CDR3 length: 15 residues. CDR3 nucleotide sequence: TGTGCCAGCAGCCAGGGACAGGGGGCGTGGAATGAGCAGTTCTTC. It codes for CASSQGQGAWNEQFF. Complete variable domain (other parts from reference TRBV5-6 and TRBJ2-1): DAGVTQSPTHLIKTRGQQVTLRCSPKSGHDTVSWYQQALGQGPQFIFQYYEEEERQRGNFPDRFSGHQFPNYSSELNVNALLLGDSALYLCASSQGQGAWNEQFFGPGTRLTVL.

The chain uses TRBV5-1 and TRBJ2-5; 9 bases are shared with TRBD2. This CDR3 has 15 amino acids. With V trimmed by 2 bases and J by 2 bases, 4 bases remained unmatched. Germline CDR1 reads SGHRS; CDR2 reads YFSETQ. CDR3 in DNA: TGCGCCAGCAGCTTCTCCCTAGCGGGGCAAGAGACCCAGTACTTC. Encoded protein: CASSFSLAGQETQYF.

The chain links TRBV18 to TRBJ1-5, with D uncertain. V lost 3 bases to trimming and J lost 2 bases, with 11 bases between them. CDR1 and CDR2 from the germline V gene are KGHSH and LQKENI. This CDR3 spans 15 amino acids. The CDR3 region is CASSPTDGRNQPQHF. CDR3 nucleotide sequence: TGTGCCAGCTCACCTACGGACGGCCGCAATCAGCCCCAGCATTTT.

The V gene is TRBV5-5, the J gene TRBJ2-1; tentatively, D is TRBD2 (6 bases). V lost 1 base, J lost 9 bases, and 11 bases lay in between. The CDR3 consists of 13 residues. CDR1 and CDR2 from the germline V gene are SGHKS and YYEKEE (reference sequence). DNA of the CDR3: TGTGCCAGCAGCTTGCGGGAGCCCCCTGAGCAGTTCTTC. Amino acids: CASSLREPPEQFF.

The V and J genes are TRBV27 and TRBJ2-5; TRBD2 might be the D (6 bases). Germline CDR1 reads MNHEY; CDR2 reads SMNVEV (reference sequence). Trimming pared 7 bases from V and 4 bases from J, leaving 19 bases between. CDR3 length: 15 amino acids. The CDR3 here is CASTYAKAGIETQYF. The DNA for the CDR3 is TGTGCCAGCACCTACGCAAAGGCGGGAATAGAGACCCAGTACTTC.

The V call is TRBV4-1, the J call TRBJ1-4; D gene uncertain. Germline loops: CDR1 MGHRA, CDR2 YSYEKL. The ends were cut back, 4 bases at V and 6 bases at J, with 21 bases in the middle. The CDR3 length is 17 residues. The CDR3 protein is CASSLRHSRLRDEKLFF. CDR3 nucleotides: TGCGCCAGCAGCCTTCGACATAGCCGATTGAGGGATGAAAAACTGTTTTTT.